A single T cell receptor beta chain is shown here with its context. Original methodology: Reference gene primer amplification in the assay estimated nucleated cell counts. Sequencing was performed with immunoSEQ multiplex PCR; in TCRdb, only in-frame clones are kept and a portion is missing. V and J calls and clone size follow that table, whereas D and trimming were derived from the DNA. The data show 35,000 to 40,000 clones, approximately 90% seen once. These data belong to a study of blood T cell repertoires in COVID-19. Background on the study: The study drew acute and convalescent COVID-19 samples from the United States, Italy and Spain.

V lost 1 base to trimming and J lost 8 bases, with 11 bases between them. The length of the CDR3 is 13 residues. Germline loops: CDR1 SEHNR, CDR2 FQNEAQ (reference sequence). This clonotype was obtained from a man aged 60 to 75 with COVID-19, enrolled during active disease. The chain links TRBV7-9 to TRBJ1-2; no clear D gene. The specimen was peripheral blood. CDR3 sequence (DNA): TGTGCCAGCAGCTTAGGCGAATCGGAGGGCTACACCTTC. Translated: CASSLGESEGYTF.